These T cell receptor beta chains were read from a single sample in a study of human T cells and chemical hapten exposure. TCRdb itself ran the RACE reads through MiXCR, one entry per CDR3 protein. In the table there are a few hundred thousand distinct CDR3 sequences, roughly 4.8% of which are singletons. The sample in question was whole blood, obtained in connection with sensitization to the hapten diphenylcyclopropenone (DPC). Source of these receptors: a woman in her fifties or sixties with alopecia areata. Some clones in this sample may be carry-over from other donors' samples. CDR3s include the opening cysteine and the closing phenylalanine or tryptophan. The D gene is left open where the match is weak. For some rows the clone size is stated as once, few or many, or as a class when expanded; others skip it.

d_call j_call v_call clone_size cdr3_nt cdr3_aa
TRBD2 TRBJ2-3 TRBV15 many TGTGCCACCAGCAGAGTTACTAGCGGGAGACCTAGCACAGATACGCAGTATTTT CATSRVTSGRPSTDTQYF
TRBD1 TRBJ1-5 TRBV2 many TGTGCCAGCAAGGACAGGGCCAATCAGCCCCAGCATTTT CASKDRANQPQHF
NA TRBJ2-6 TRBV7-9 many TGTGCCAGCAGCCCCGAAGGTGGGGCCAACGTCCTGACTTTC CASSPEGGANVLTF
NA TRBJ2-5 TRBV12-3/TRBV12-4 many TGTGCCAGCAGTTTGTCAGGGCTAGAGACCCAGTACTTC CASSLSGLETQYF
TRBD1 TRBJ2-3 TRBV7-8 many TGTGCCAGCAGCTTAAGGGGGCCGGGGACAGATACGCAGTATTTT CASSLRGPGTDTQYF
TRBD2 TRBJ2-3 TRBV27 many TGTGCCAGCAGTTTAGTAGCGGGAGGGGGAGATACGCAGTATTTT CASSLVAGGGDTQYF
TRBD2 TRBJ2-1 TRBV6-5 many TGTGCCAGCAGCTTCGGACTAGCCTATGAGCAGTTCTTC CASSFGLAYEQFF
TRBD1 TRBJ2-6 TRBV10-3 many TGTGCCATCAGACCTTCTGGGGACAGGGGATCGACGGGGGCCAACGTCCTGACTTTC CAIRPSGDRGSTGANVLTF
NA TRBJ2-2 TRBV7-9 many TGTGCCAGCACCATGACTGCGAACACCGGGGAGCTGTTTTTT CASTMTANTGELFF
NA TRBJ2-5 TRBV29-1 NA TGCAGCGTTGTAGGTGGGGTTGCAGAGACCCAGTACTTC CSVVGGVAETQYF
TRBD2 TRBJ2-3 TRBV11-2 many TGTGCCAGCAGCGCGGGACTAGAGATAGATACGCAGTATTTT CASSAGLEIDTQYF
TRBD2 TRBJ2-3 TRBV2 NA TGTGCCAGCAGCCTCCTACTAGCGTCTAGCACAGATACGCAGTATTTT CASSLLLASSTDTQYF
NA TRBJ1-3 TRBV24-1 few TGTGCCACCGAGGGATCCTCTGGAAACACCATATATTTT CATEGSSGNTIYF
NA TRBJ2-1 TRBV28 many TGTGCCAGCAGTTTATCCCCCTTTAATGAGCAGTTCTTC CASSLSPFNEQFF
TRBD2 TRBJ2-6 TRBV13 many TGTGCCAGCAGCTCGGGACTAGCGGGAGGCTACTCTGGGGCCAACGTCCTGACTTTC CASSSGLAGGYSGANVLTF
TRBD2 TRBJ2-1 TRBV20-1 NA TGCAGTGCTCCGGGTGGCGGGAGCAATGAGCAGTTCTTC CSAPGGGSNEQFF
TRBD2 TRBJ2-3 TRBV2 many TGTGCCAGCAGCGCCTCGACTAGCGGAGGCACAGATACGCAGTATTTT CASSASTSGGTDTQYF
TRBD1 TRBJ2-1 TRBV29-1 many TGCAGCGGGTGGGACAGCGCCGGGGAGCAGTTCTTC CSGWDSAGEQFF
TRBD2 TRBJ2-1 TRBV29-1 many TGCAGCGTTCCGACTAGCGGGAGTGGTGAGCAGTTCTTC CSVPTSGSGEQFF
TRBD1 TRBJ1-1 TRBV10-3 many TGTGCCATCAGCGGAGGACAGGGTAACACTGAAGCTTTCTTT CAISGGQGNTEAFF
NA TRBJ2-6 TRBV7-8 NA TGTGCCAGCAGCCCCCCAGGGAAGTCTGGGGCCAACGTCCTGACTTTC CASSPPGKSGANVLTF
NA TRBJ1-5 TRBV19 NA TGTGCCAGTAGTATAGGGGAGGGAATGAATCAGCCCCAGCATTTT CASSIGEGMNQPQHF
TRBD1 TRBJ1-2 TRBV5-4 few TGTGCCAGCAGGTTACAGGGGGGGAACTATGGCTACACCTTC CASRLQGGNYGYTF